This TCR beta chain was documented in a study of shared clonotypes between healthy human individuals. General observations from the study: Measured sharing among donors was expected to vary with sequencing depth. Roughly 5% was the fraction of naive CD4 clonotypes found shared across a few donors. What naive subsets generally showed was a larger estimated richness than memory subsets showed.

With regard to this clone: Its antigen is still unknown.

Assay runs were performed at deep level. Using immunoSEQ multiplex PCR, the repertoire was profiled, and TCRdb retains in-frame clones only, with some absent. The sample holds over a million clones, about 80% seen once. This receptor was obtained from a man between 18 and 35 years old in good health. Some clones in this sample may be carry-over from other donors' samples. Sequencing input: memory CD4+ T cells from PBMCs. Subset indicated: CD45RA-negative fraction.

The CDR3 loop is CASSFRTETEAFF. CDR3 bases: TGTGCCAGCAGCTTCCGGACCGAGACTGAAGCTTTCTTT. The chain is built from TRBV7-9 and TRBJ1-1; the D is unclear. CDR1 SEHNR and CDR2 FQNEAQ come from the germline V gene (reference sequence). This CDR3 is built from 13 residues. Deletions cut 3 bases from V and 5 bases from J, with 10 bases between.